These T cell receptor beta chains were read from a single sample in a study of monozygotic twins with inflammatory bowel disease. TCRdb re-analyzed the 5' RACE reads; it lists each CDR3 protein once, without DNA. The sample table sets out more than 300,000 distinct CDR3 sequences. Sequencing was done on a sample of blood. The receptors here all came from a human donor with ulcerative colitis or Crohn's disease, or a healthy co-twin of an affected twin (not recorded which). Both conserved end residues are part of each CDR3. Each record gives: J gene, V gene, CDR3 protein.

j_gene: TRBJ2-2
v_gene: TRBV4-3
CDR3aa: CASSQETSGELFF

j_gene: TRBJ2-7
v_gene: TRBV20-1
CDR3aa: CSATDPQGYEQYF

j_gene: TRBJ2-5
v_gene: TRBV27
CDR3aa: CASSADRGWETQYF

j_gene: TRBJ2-3
v_gene: TRBV12-3/TRBV12-4
CDR3aa: CASITRSTDTQYF

j_gene: TRBJ2-7
v_gene: TRBV20-1
CDR3aa: CSARLLVDTPDYEQYF

j_gene: TRBJ2-7
v_gene: TRBV20-1
CDR3aa: CSAKVLAGTYEQYF

j_gene: TRBJ2-5
v_gene: TRBV27
CDR3aa: CASSSNLPVQETQYF

j_gene: TRBJ2-7
v_gene: TRBV7-3
CDR3aa: CASSPGQRLYEQYF

j_gene: TRBJ2-1
v_gene: TRBV3-1
CDR3aa: CASSQGGLSYNEQFF

j_gene: TRBJ2-3
v_gene: TRBV12-3/TRBV12-4
CDR3aa: CASRSPGTSTDTQYF

j_gene: TRBJ2-1
v_gene: TRBV6-6
CDR3aa: CASSLFNNEQFF

j_gene: TRBJ2-1
v_gene: TRBV20-1
CDR3aa: CSAREQGRKQFF

j_gene: TRBJ2-3
v_gene: TRBV20-1
CDR3aa: CSASRFPSTDTQYF

j_gene: TRBJ2-1
v_gene: TRBV9
CDR3aa: CASSRDIAYNEQFF